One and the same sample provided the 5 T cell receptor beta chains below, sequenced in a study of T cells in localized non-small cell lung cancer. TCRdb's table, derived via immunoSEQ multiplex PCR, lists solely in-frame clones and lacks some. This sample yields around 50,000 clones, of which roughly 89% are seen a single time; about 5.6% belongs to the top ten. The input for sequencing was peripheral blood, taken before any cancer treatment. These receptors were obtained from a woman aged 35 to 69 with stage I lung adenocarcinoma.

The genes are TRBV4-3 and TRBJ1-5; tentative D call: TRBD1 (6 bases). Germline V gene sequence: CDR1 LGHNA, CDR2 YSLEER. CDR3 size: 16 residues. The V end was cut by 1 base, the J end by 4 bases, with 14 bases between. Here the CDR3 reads CASSQAATQGNQPQHF. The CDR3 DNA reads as TGCGCCAGCAGCCAAGCCGCCACACAGGGAAATCAGCCCCAGCATTTT.

The chain's CDR3 is CASSLIGTGFTEKLFF. The CDR3 region has the DNA TGTGCCAGCAGCTTAATAGGGACAGGCTTTACCGAAAAACTGTTTTTT. The chain carries TRBV7-9 and TRBJ1-4, with 8 bases aligning to TRBD1. The CDR3 totals 16 residues. V was pared by 2 bases and J by 8 bases, with 10 bases of the junction left unmatched. Germline CDR1 reads SEHNR; CDR2 reads FQNEAQ (reference sequence).

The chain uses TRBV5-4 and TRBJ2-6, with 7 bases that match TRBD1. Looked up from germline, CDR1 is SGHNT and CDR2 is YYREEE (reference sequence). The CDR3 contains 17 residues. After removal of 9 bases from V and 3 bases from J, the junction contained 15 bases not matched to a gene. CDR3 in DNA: TGTGCCACCACGCCGACAGGGACCGCAGTTGGGGCCAACGTCCTGACTTTC. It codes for CATTPTGTAVGANVLTF.

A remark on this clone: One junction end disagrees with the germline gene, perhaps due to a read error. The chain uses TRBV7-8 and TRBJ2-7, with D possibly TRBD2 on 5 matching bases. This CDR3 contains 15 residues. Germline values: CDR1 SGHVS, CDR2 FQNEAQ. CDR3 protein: CASSLLSGSSNEQYF. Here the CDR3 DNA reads TGTGCCAGCAGCTTATTGAGTGGGAGCTCCAACGAGCAGTACTTC.

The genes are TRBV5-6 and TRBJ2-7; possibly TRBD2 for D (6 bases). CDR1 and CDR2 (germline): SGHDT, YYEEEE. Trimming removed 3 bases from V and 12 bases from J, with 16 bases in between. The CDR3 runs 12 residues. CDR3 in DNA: TGTGCCAGCAGCTCAGGGCGGGATTTTGGGTACTTC. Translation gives CASSSGRDFGYF.